Listed below are T cell receptor beta chains from one sample, sequenced in a study of blood T cell repertoires in COVID-19. Method: immunoSEQ multiplex PCR; TCRdb's copy keeps in-frame clones and lacks some. The sample records 390,000 or so clones, about nine tenths being singletons. The sequenced material came from peripheral blood. These receptors all come from a woman in her twenties or thirties with active or convalescent COVID-19. CDR3s include the opening cysteine and the closing phenylalanine or tryptophan. The D gene is left open where the match is weak. Some rows mark clone size as missing; the rest say once, few, many or name a class of expanded clone.

TRBV3-1/TRBV3-2	TRBJ1-5	.	few	15	CASSQNPGSNQPQHF	TGTGCCAGCAGCCAAAACCCAGGAAGCAATCAGCCCCAGCATTTT
TRBV10-3	TRBJ2-1	TRBD1	.	15	CAISEGQGSNNEQFF	TGTGCCATCAGTGAGGGACAGGGGTCCAACAATGAGCAGTTCTTC
TRBV6-6	TRBJ1-1	.	.	11	CASSSNTEAFF	TGTGCCAGCAGTTCAAACACTGAAGCTTTCTTT
TRBV6-5	TRBJ1-2	.	.	11	CASGDSYGYTF	TGTGCCAGCGGGGACTCCTATGGCTACACCTTC
TRBV27	TRBJ2-5	TRBD1	.	13	CASSPDREETQYF	TGTGCCAGCAGCCCTGACAGGGAAGAGACCCAGTACTTC
TRBV5-1	TRBJ1-4	.	.	15	CASSMDSADLAKLFF	TGCGCCAGCAGCATGGACAGTGCCGACCTGGCAAAACTGTTTTTT
TRBV25-1	TRBJ1-6	TRBD1	few	15	CASSEPGTGNSPLHF	TGTGCCAGCAGTGAACCCGGGACAGGGAATTCACCCCTCCACTTT
TRBV27	TRBJ2-7	.	.	16	CASRPFVLADSYEQYF	TGTGCCAGCAGGCCTTTCGTACTAGCCGACTCCTACGAGCAGTACTTC
TRBV6-1	TRBJ1-2	.	.	12	CASSDSFPGYTF	TGTGCCAGCAGTGATTCGTTTCCTGGCTACACCTTC
TRBV6-5	TRBJ2-7	TRBD2	.	14	CASTPSGGGYEQYF	TGTGCCAGCACCCCTAGCGGTGGAGGTTACGAGCAGTACTTC
TRBV19	TRBJ2-2	.	.	15	CASSHRAEGGGELFF	TGTGCCAGTAGCCACAGGGCCGAAGGGGGCGGGGAGCTGTTTTTT
TRBV19	TRBJ1-4	.	.	15	CASSSRQATNEKLFF	TGTGCCAGTAGTTCCAGACAGGCAACTAATGAAAAACTGTTTTTT
TRBV18	TRBJ2-6	.	once	15	CASSPSGVGANVLTF	TGTGCCAGCTCACCAAGCGGCGTTGGGGCCAACGTCCTGACTTTC
TRBV21-1	TRBJ2-6	.	.	18	CASSARDRERAGANVLTF	TGTGCCAGCAGCGCCCGGGACAGGGAGCGCGCTGGGGCCAACGTCCTGACTTTC
TRBV20-1	TRBJ2-1	TRBD2	.	16	CSASSSGLAVNNEQFF	TGCAGTGCTAGTTCTTCGGGACTAGCGGTAAACAATGAGCAGTTCTTC
TRBV28	TRBJ2-1	.	.	16	CASNGRGGPSYNEQFF	TGTGCCAGCAACGGGCGCGGAGGGCCCTCCTACAATGAGCAGTTCTTC
TRBV4-1	TRBJ2-7	.	few	16	CASSQGRGTGSYEQYF	TGCGCCAGCAGCCAAGGTCGGGGAACAGGGTCCTACGAGCAGTACTTC
TRBV6-4	TRBJ1-1	.	.	14	CASSERYTNTEAFF	TGTGCCAGCAGTGAACGGTATACCAACACTGAAGCTTTCTTT
TRBV4-1	TRBJ1-5	.	.	16	CASSQDFSGSNQPQHF	TGCGCCAGCAGCCAAGATTTTTCGGGGAGCAATCAGCCCCAGCATTTT
TRBV11-2	TRBJ1-2	.	.	12	CASSARGYGYTF	TGTGCCAGCAGCGCCCGGGGCTATGGCTACACCTTC
TRBV6-5	TRBJ1-2	TRBD1	.	13	CASRRTGPGGYTF	TGTGCCAGCAGACGGACAGGGCCGGGGGGCTACACCTTC
TRBV9	TRBJ2-1	TRBD2	.	16	CASSVTLAGGINEQFF	TGTGCCAGCAGCGTTACACTAGCGGGGGGGATCAATGAGCAGTTCTTC
TRBV19	TRBJ2-1	.	once	18	CASSIDTAGANSYNEQFF	TGTGCCAGTAGTATAGATACGGCGGGGGCAAATTCATACAATGAGCAGTTCTTC
TRBV3-1/TRBV3-2	TRBJ1-2	TRBD1	few	15	CASSNSLGQVYGYTF	TGTGCCAGCAGCAATTCACTAGGACAGGTCTATGGCTACACCTTC
TRBV5-5	TRBJ1-5	.	.	17	CASSLDVAVSVWQPQHF	TGTGCCAGCAGCTTGGACGTTGCGGTTTCCGTGTGGCAGCCCCAGCATTTT
TRBV7-8	TRBJ1-5	.	few	15	CASSLSRGGNQPQHF	TGTGCCAGCAGCTTATCCCGCGGGGGCAATCAGCCCCAGCATTTT
TRBV6-6	TRBJ2-7	.	few	16	CASSYSTRELSYEQYF	TGTGCCAGCAGTTACTCGACCCGGGAATTATCCTACGAGCAGTACTTC
TRBV2	TRBJ1-1	.	.	14	CASNIQGGGTEAFF	TGTGCCAGCAACATACAGGGAGGGGGAACTGAAGCTTTCTTT
TRBV18	TRBJ2-4	.	.	13	CASSQSPGDIQYF	TGTGCCAGCTCACAGAGCCCCGGGGACATTCAGTACTTC
TRBV18	TRBJ1-2	TRBD1	.	15	CASSPSGTALYGYTF	TGTGCCAGCTCACCTTCCGGGACAGCGTTATATGGCTACACCTTC
TRBV6-6	TRBJ2-5	.	.	13	CASSYRGLETQYF	TGTGCCAGCAGTTACAGGGGTTTGGAGACCCAGTACTTC
TRBV11-2	TRBJ2-3	TRBD1	.	15	CASSSGQSSTDTQYF	TGTGCCAGCAGCTCGGGACAGTCTAGCACAGATACGCAGTATTTT
TRBV3-1/TRBV3-2	TRBJ1-2	.	.	14	CASSLRGSGYGYTF	TGTGCCAGCAGCCTACGGGGGTCGGGCTATGGCTACACCTTC
TRBV5-1	TRBJ1-1	.	.	15	CASSLEYGSGTEAFF	TGCGCCAGCAGCTTGGAATATGGGTCCGGGACTGAAGCTTTCTTT
TRBV10-3	TRBJ2-3	TRBD2	.	17	CAISGTLSGSSPDTQYF	TGTGCCATCAGTGGAACTCTAAGCGGGAGTTCCCCAGATACGCAGTATTTT
TRBV11-2	TRBJ1-1	TRBD1	.	15	CASSSIRGRDTEAFF	TGTGCCAGCAGCTCTATCAGGGGGCGTGACACTGAAGCTTTCTTT
TRBV5-1	TRBJ2-7	TRBD2	.	14	CASSRGTSGTEQYF	TGCGCCAGCAGTAGAGGGACTAGCGGGACTGAGCAGTACTTC
TRBV2	TRBJ1-3	.	.	16	CASSEFLGGSGNTIYF	TGTGCCAGCAGTGAATTCCTAGGGGGCTCTGGAAACACCATATATTTT
TRBV13	TRBJ1-2	TRBD1	.	15	CASSLGQGLNYGYTF	TGTGCCAGCAGCTTGGGACAGGGCCTTAACTATGGCTACACCTTC
TRBV7-2	TRBJ1-5	TRBD1	.	17	CASSSGQAFPPGQPQHF	TGTGCCAGCAGCTCCGGACAGGCCTTCCCTCCGGGACAGCCCCAGCATTTT
TRBV27	TRBJ2-7	TRBD2	.	16	CASSPRTSGRGDEQYF	TGTGCCAGCAGTCCCCGGACTAGCGGGAGAGGCGACGAGCAGTACTTC